This TCR beta chain was sequenced for a study of shared clonotypes between healthy human individuals (dated by TCRdb to about 2020). Study-level background: Three men and two women, aged 18 to 49 years, made up the cohort. Per donor, three plates each were used for CD4 naive and CD4 memory, two for CD8 naive, and one for CD8 memory. The study deeply sequenced blood TCR repertoires of five healthy adults to estimate repertoire size and the extent of clonotype sharing between individuals. To increase sequencing depth and limit assay-specific biases, different laboratories used diverse techniques to prepare libraries and sequence TCR repertoires. Between about 0.8 and 9 billion PBMCs per donor were obtained by leukapheresis. Study-wide findings and limitations: Estimated clonotype richness was generally larger for naive than for memory subsets. Because the study included only a small number of donors, the genetic and exposure-history diversity represented was limited. Clonotypes shared by all four sorted-subset donors showed higher generation probabilities than non-shared clonotypes. Sampling was restricted to blood, and TCR repertoires in tissues likely differ from the TCR repertoires found in blood. About 5% of naive CD4, more than 3% of naive CD8, roughly 2.5% of memory CD4, and 0.35% to 0.5% of memory CD8 clonotypes were shared across a few donors. Even with the large sequencing depth, rarefaction of the sorted-subset datasets indicated that sequencing was incomplete. Pairwise subsampling indicated that sequencing depth was expected to affect the degree of clonotype sharing among donors.

There are 13 amino acids in the CDR3, from cysteine to phenylalanine inclusive. The entry retains the CDR3 DNA only, 39 bases that are in frame from base 1. Between the V and J ends, shortened by 4 bases and 7 bases respectively, the junction contains 15 bases. From a lookup of the germline V gene (reference sequence), CDR1 and CDR2 are SGHNT and YYREEE. Using the deep immunoSEQ assay, multiplex PCR amplified TCR CDR3 regions from genomic DNA. Extracted genomic DNA from each cell subset was distributed evenly across all wells of several immunoSEQ 96-well plates, and each plate was treated as a replicate. Each replicate PCR for sorted subsets received around 0.2 ug genomic DNA, equal to about 30,000 T cell genomes. The purified libraries were quantified using a Qubit 3.0 fluorometer, sized with a Bioanalyzer 2100, and then quantified again using the KAPA Library Quantification kit. Every immunoSEQ 96-well plate was sequenced on a separate single-read 150-cycle Illumina NextSeq 550 flow cell. In the original analysis: The immunoSEQ output contained only junctional sequences without quality scores, so filtering could not match that applied to full-length reads. To assign V/J genes and CDR3, sequences were annotated against IMGT germline references using PyIR, a Python wrapper for IgBLAST v1.9. Any read was removed if the V/J assignment was weak (E-value above 1e-6), the CDR3 was missing, or the read contained stop codons, out-of-frame junctions, or ambiguous translated residues. V3J clonotypes were defined as sequences sharing an identical inferred V gene, J gene, and CDR3 amino acid sequence. Percentage overlap between repertoires was calculated by dividing the number of shared unique clonotypes by the size of the smaller repertoire. Richness of each repertoire was evaluated using RTK rarefaction, the Chao1 estimator, and Recon v2.1 estimates of unobserved clonotypes. Generation probabilities for all TCRbeta clonotypes obtained by the gDNA method from a handful of donors were computed using OLGA. TCRdb obtained this table from immuneACCESS and retained in-frame rearrangements with V and J assigned. These tables miss some clones; where compared with another copy, unresolved V genes account for less than half of the shortfall, and the remainder is unexplained. That table supplies the V and J calls and clone size; D and trimming were determined from the DNA. Recorded for this sample are a few million clones; approximately 96% of them occurred a single time. The top ten clones comprise approximately 0.13% of the sample.

The donors were healthy, HIV-negative adults who had no recently reported acute infections or vaccinations. Every donor was a Caucasian adult living in Nashville, Tennessee, USA. CD4+ T cells were enriched by magnetic negative selection; naive cells were then positively selected on CD45RA, and the negative fraction formed the memory subset. Blood was collected by leukapheresis, and PBMCs were isolated by Ficoll-Histopaque density gradient centrifugation and then cryopreserved in liquid nitrogen vapor phase. Purity and quantity of every magnetically sorted T cell population were checked by analytical flow cytometry. Genomic DNA was isolated from every sorted fraction and measured by UV absorbance on a Nanodrop 2000c. A word on this clone: Its antigen is not yet known. Base qualities are not at hand, and no much larger clone is one base apart.

The chain joins TRBV5-4 to TRBJ2-7; no confident D gene assignment can be made. The origin of this receptor is a man aged 18 to 30 in good health. The sequenced material came from naive CD4+ T cells sorted from blood. Taken with the paper, the label for cell subset or site translates to: CD45RA+ positively selected. The DNA is TGTGCCAGCAGCCGAACACCTATAGGAGAGCAGTACTTC. Protein translation: CASSRTPIGEQYF.